This T cell receptor beta chain is from a study of shared clonotypes between healthy human individuals. Study-wide results and limits: Only blood was sampled; tissue repertoires likely differ.

TCRdb keeps only in-frame clones here, not all; method: immunoSEQ multiplex PCR. The sample lists roughly 770,000 clones, about 96% occurring once. Naive CD8 populations comprised CD45RO-negative cells positively selected for CCR7, excluding terminally differentiated effector memory CD45RA+ cells. All donors were healthy HIV-negative adults lacking recent acute infections or vaccinations. The germline V gene has CDR1 SGHNT and CDR2 YYREEE (reference sequence). V shed 5 bases and J shed 1 base, with 9 bases lying between them. The CDR3 runs 13 residues. Comments on this clone: Its antigen is not known.

J is TRBJ1-1 and V is TRBV5-4; D remains unclear. Sequencing was carried out using naive CD8+ T cells sorted from blood. The sequence derives from a man aged 30 to 45 in good health. The CDR3 is CASRMTTNTEAFF. DNA for the CDR3: TGTGCCAGCAGGATGACCACGAACACTGAAGCTTTCTTT.